The source of this T cell receptor beta chain is a study of cytomegalovirus exposure and HLA in healthy donors. Overall study findings and caveats: Whilst most TCR sequences proved rare, a subset of public TCRs occurred across many donors. TCR beta V- and J-gene trimming was later associated with a missense DCLRE1C variant. More than 15,000 TCR beta sequences were associated with HLA alleles at 0.05 false discovery rate in a later analysis. There were several of the most significant clusters that appeared linked to common viral pathogens in a later analysis.

Per germline, CDR1 SGDLS and CDR2 YYNGEE. V shed 4 bases and J 0 bases; nucleotides not matched to a gene: 3. The CDR3 is made up of 14 amino acids. This PCR relied on a set of 60 Vbeta primers and 13 Jbeta primers. The table came from immunoSEQ multiplex PCR; TCRdb's copy has only in-frame clones and leaves some out. The profile shows under 200,000 clones, 80% of them singletons. On this clone: Its antigen is currently unknown.

V is TRBV9 and J is TRBJ2-7; TRBD2 aligns across 8 bases. Specimen: PBMCs. The receptor was isolated from a man under 40 in good health and CMV-seronegative. In DNA, the CDR3 is TGTGCCAGCAGCCCGAGCGGGAGCTCCTACGAGCAGTACTTC. Translated: CASSPSGSSYEQYF.